Shown below are 20 T cell receptor beta chains from a single sample sequenced in a study of T cells after yellow fever vaccination. Using its own MiXCR run on the 5' RACE reads, TCRdb lists one record per CDR3 protein. The sample holds 140,000 to 150,000 distinct CDR3 sequences; approximately 6.6% are singletons and the top ten take approximately 0.67%. The sample was CD4+ T cells sorted from PBMCs, taken 10 days after the yellow fever booster vaccination. The receptors stem from a man aged 25 to 45 who received the YFV17D yellow fever vaccine.

As to this clonotype: It may be a read error: a sequence one base away is much more abundant. The J gene is TRBJ2-1, the V gene TRBV28; perhaps TRBD1 as D (6 bases). Per the germline V gene, CDR1 is MDHEN and CDR2 is SYDVKM. The CDR3 contains 15 residues. The CDR3 protein is CAGREQGVEYNEQFF. DNA for the CDR3: TGTGCCGGCAGGGAACAGGGCGTTGAATACAATGAGCAGTTCTTC.

In its sample, this clonotype was seen many times. The chain employs TRBV9 and TRBJ2-5; D may be TRBD1 (5 bases). The V gene's germline CDR1 is SGDLS and CDR2 YYNGEE. The V gene lost 0 bases and the J gene lost 4 bases, with 10 bases spanning the gap. This CDR3 contains 14 residues. In nucleotides, the CDR3 is TGTGCCAGCAGCGTAGGACAGCTCTCAGAGACCCAGTACTTC. This codes for CASSVGQLSETQYF.

At least ten counts were recorded for this clonotype. This chain joins TRBV18 and TRBJ1-6; 7 bases agree with TRBD1. The germline V gene has CDR1 KGHSH and CDR2 LQKENI. The CDR3 runs 15 residues. The V and J ends lost 3 bases and 8 bases, in that order; junction bases with no gene match: 7. CDR3 nucleotide sequence: TGTGCCAGCTCACCGTTGGCAGGGGGTGATTCACCCCTCCACTTT. Protein product: CASSPLAGGDSPLHF.

This clonotype was seen repeatedly, ten times or more. V is TRBV5-1 and J is TRBJ2-3; TRBD2 is a possible D gene (6 bases). The CDR3 length is 15 residues. Trimming took 0 bases from V and 0 from J, leaving 8 bases between them. Germline values: CDR1 SGHRS, CDR2 YFSETQ. Here the CDR3 reads CASSLDGRSTDTQYF. As DNA, the CDR3 is TGCGCCAGCAGCTTGGACGGGAGAAGCACAGATACGCAGTATTTT.

This clonotype was recorded many times. The rearrangement uses TRBV7-9 and TRBJ2-3, with 7 bases fitting TRBD1. CDR3 length equals 15 residues. Germline CDR1 SEHNR, CDR2 FQNEAQ (reference sequence). V was pared by 6 bases and J by 1 base, with 7 bases of the junction left unmatched. The CDR3 spells CASRGQSTRTDTQYF. The DNA for the CDR3 is TGTGCCAGCAGGGGACAGTCAACCCGCACAGATACGCAGTATTTT.

This clonotype has ten or more counts. The rearrangement uses TRBV12-3 or TRBV12-4 and TRBJ2-2; the match to TRBD2 covers 11 bases. The CDR3 is made up of 17 amino acids. The trim removed 3 bases at V and 2 bases at J, leaving 5 bases unmatched. Here the CDR3 DNA reads TGTGCCAGCAGTTTCACTAGCGGGAGTATAAACACCGGGGAGCTGTTTTTT. Amino acids: CASSFTSGSINTGELFF.

This clonotype was found many times. The chain recombines TRBV20-1 with TRBJ1-5; D ambiguous. The CDR3 has 14 amino acids. Germline CDR1 is DFQATT and CDR2 is SNEGSKA (reference sequence). CDR3 sequence reads: CSMVAVSSNQPQHF. DNA for the CDR3: TGCAGCATGGTGGCCGTATCGAGCAATCAGCCCCAGCATTTT.

This clonotype was detected only once. The genes are TRBV2 and TRBJ1-4; perhaps TRBD1 as D (5 bases). The CDR3 runs to 15 residues. CDR1 SNHLY and CDR2 FYNNEI come from the germline V gene. V lost 3 bases to trimming and J lost 3 bases, with 11 bases between them. The CDR3 loop reads CASSDRVSPNEKLFF. In DNA, the CDR3 is TGTGCCAGCAGTGACAGGGTGTCACCTAATGAAAAACTGTTTTTT.

This clonotype was picked up many times. The rearrangement uses TRBV20-1 and TRBJ2-7; 8 bases map to TRBD1. With 3 bases clipped from V and 2 bases from J, the junction kept 3 bases outside the gene matches. The V gene's germline CDR1 is DFQATT and CDR2 SNEGSKA (reference sequence). The length of the CDR3 is 13 residues. This CDR3 is CSASATGAYEQYF. The CDR3 DNA is TGCAGTGCTAGTGCGACAGGGGCCTACGAGCAGTACTTC.

This clonotype was detected ten times or more. The rearrangement uses TRBV10-3 and TRBJ1-4; tentatively, D is TRBD1 (5 bases). This CDR3 spans 15 amino acids. Trimming stripped 3 bases from V and 8 bases from J, with 16 bases between. Germline V lookup: CDR1 ENHRY, CDR2 SYGVKD. The CDR3 DNA sequence: TGTGCCATCAGTGACCGGGGCACGGGAGAAGAAAAACTGTTTTTT. Its protein is CAISDRGTGEEKLFF.

The sample holds many counts of this clonotype. One junction end does not reproduce the germline sequence, and a read error may be involved. This rearrangement joins TRBV11-3 to TRBJ2-1; D ambiguous. Germline loops: CDR1 SGHNT, CDR2 YENEEA. The length of the CDR3 is 14 residues. The CDR3 bases are TGTGCCAGCAGCTCGACAACCTCCCACAATGAGCAGTTCTTC. Protein: CASSSTTSHNEQFF.

This clonotype was counted ten times or more. This chain connects TRBV20-1 to TRBJ2-3; 10 bases agree with TRBD2. The CDR3 consists of 14 residues. Per the germline V gene, CDR1 is DFQATT and CDR2 is SNEGSKA (reference sequence). V shed 6 bases, J shed 4 bases, and the junction held 7 bases outside the gene matches. This chain's CDR3 is CSATLAGVPDTQYF. CDR3 DNA sequence: TGCAGTGCAACGCTAGCGGGAGTACCAGATACGCAGTATTTT.

This clonotype was detected ten times or more. V and J are TRBV28 and TRBJ2-2, with TRBD2 matching over 9 bases. Trimming took 6 bases from V and 6 from J; bases not matched to a gene: 5. The CDR3 length is 14 residues. The V gene's germline CDR1 is MDHEN and CDR2 SYDVKM. The CDR3 sequence is CASRGTSFPGELFF. The CDR3 DNA follows: TGTGCCAGCAGGGGGACTAGCTTCCCCGGGGAGCTGTTTTTT.

For this clonotype: A much larger clone sits a single nucleotide away, making a read error possible. The chain employs TRBV7-9 and TRBJ1-5; D not certain. Germline assignment: CDR1 SEHNR and CDR2 FQNEAQ (reference sequence). V lost 7 bases and J 5 bases, leaving 9 bases between the germline ends. This CDR3 is built from 12 residues. This chain's CDR3 is CASNLGDQPQHF. Here the CDR3 DNA reads TGTGCCAGCAACCTAGGAGATCAGCCCCAGCATTTT.

As regards this clonotype: It may be a read error: a sequence one base away is much more abundant. This chain connects TRBV11-2 to TRBJ2-6; 9 nucleotides agree with TRBD2. CDR1 and CDR2 from the germline V gene are SGHAT and FQNNGV. The CDR3 extends over 18 amino acids. CDR3 in DNA: TGTGCCAGCACCTTAGGACTTAGCGGGGGTTCTGGGGCCAACGTCCTGACTTTC. This gives the protein CASTLGLSGGSGANVLTF.

This clonotype came up many times. The J gene is TRBJ1-1, the V gene TRBV6-2 or TRBV6-3; 7 nucleotides agree with TRBD1. With V trimmed by 6 bases and J by 2 bases, 9 bases remained unmatched. Germline-derived CDR1 and CDR2 are MNHEY and SVGEGT. The CDR3 runs 15 residues. The CDR3 DNA reads TGTGCCAGCAGCCTCAGGGACAGCACTAACACTGAAGCTTTCTTT. This codes for CASSLRDSTNTEAFF.

This clonotype showed up many times. The chain has TRBV10-3 and TRBJ2-5; weak D call: TRBD1 (5 bases). V gave up 7 bases and J gave up 3 bases, with 12 bases separating them. The CDR3 runs 13 residues. The germline V gene has CDR1 ENHRY and CDR2 SYGVKD. In DNA, the CDR3 is TGTGCCATCACTCCTCGCAGGGAAGAGACCCAGTACTTC. Translated, it gives CAITPRREETQYF.

This clonotype was observed at least ten times. The V and J genes are TRBV5-1 and TRBJ2-3, with TRBD2 matching 11 bases. CDR1 and CDR2 (germline): SGHRS, YFSETQ. CDR3 size: 15 residues. The J segment lost 6 bases and the V segment lost 4 bases, leaving 7 bases of the junction unmatched. CDR3 sequence reads: CASSLGTSGGDTQYF. CDR3 coding DNA: TGCGCCAGCAGCCTAGGGACTAGCGGAGGGGATACGCAGTATTTT.

This clonotype was found many times. V usage is TRBV7-9 and J usage is TRBJ1-5; tentatively, D is TRBD1 (6 bases). This CDR3 comprises 15 residues. Germline loops: CDR1 SEHNR, CDR2 FQNEAQ (reference sequence). V was cut by 6 bases and J by 7 bases, with 19 bases left in between. The CDR3 DNA follows: TGTGCCAGCAGTCCAGAGGGGGGATCGAGCCAGCCCCAGCATTTT. Translation: CASSPEGGSSQPQHF.

This clonotype occurred many times. CDR3 DNA sequence: TGTGCCAGCAGCCCGGAGGGTGGGGGGGATGAGCCCCAGCATTTT. Its protein is CASSPEGGGDEPQHF. This sequence joins TRBV7-2 and TRBJ1-5; a possible D gene is TRBD1 (5 bases). This CDR3 comprises 15 residues. Looked up from germline, CDR1 is SGHTA and CDR2 is FQGNSA. The V end lost 5 bases, the J end lost 8 bases, and 19 bases lay between the germline ends. Full variable domain (remainder filled in from reference TRBV7-2 and TRBJ1-5): GAGVSQSPSNKVTEKGKDVELRCDPISGHTALYWYRQSLGQGLEFLIYFQGNSAPDKSGLPSDRFSAERTGGSVSTLTIQRTQQEDSAVYLCASSPEGGGDEPQHFGDGTRLSIL.